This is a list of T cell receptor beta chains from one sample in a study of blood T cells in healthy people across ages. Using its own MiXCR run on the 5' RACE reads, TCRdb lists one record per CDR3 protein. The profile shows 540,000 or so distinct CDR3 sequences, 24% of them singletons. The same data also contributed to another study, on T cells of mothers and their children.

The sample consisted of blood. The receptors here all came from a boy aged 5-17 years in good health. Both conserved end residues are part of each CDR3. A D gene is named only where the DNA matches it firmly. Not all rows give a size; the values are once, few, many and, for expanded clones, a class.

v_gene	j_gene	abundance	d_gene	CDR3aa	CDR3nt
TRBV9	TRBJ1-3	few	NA	CASSGRSTSSGNTIYF	TGTGCCAGCAGCGGCCGTAGCACGAGCTCTGGAAACACCATATATTTT
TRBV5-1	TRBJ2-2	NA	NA	CASSFGGGTTSGEPFF	NA
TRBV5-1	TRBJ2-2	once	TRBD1	CTSSLGTGGPNAGELFF	TGCACCAGCAGCTTGGGGACAGGGGGACCTAACGCCGGGGAGCTGTTTTTT
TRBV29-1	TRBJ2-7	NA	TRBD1	CSPRWAGGCDYEQYF	TGCAGCCCAAGATGGGCAGGGGGTTGTGACTACGAGCAGTACTTC
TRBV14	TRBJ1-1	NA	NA	CASSRTPGGAFF	TGTGCCAGCAGCCGAACTCCCGGGGGAGCTTTCTTT
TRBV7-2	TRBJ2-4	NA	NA	CASSEKPGNIQYF	TGTGCCAGCAGCGAGAAGCCGGGGAACATTCAGTACTTC
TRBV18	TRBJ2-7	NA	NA	CASSPKYEQYF	TGTGCCAGCTCACCAAAGTACGAGCAGTACTTC
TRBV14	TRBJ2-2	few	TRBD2	CASSQVGWTSGTGELFF	TGTGCCAGCAGCCAAGTTGGGTGGACTAGCGGCACCGGAGAGCTGTTTTTT
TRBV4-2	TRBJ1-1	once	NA	CASNSGTQNTEAFF	TGTGCCAGCAACTCCGGGACACAGAACACTGAAGCTTTCTTT
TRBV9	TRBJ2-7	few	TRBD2	CASSAGLAGELYEQYF	TGTGCCAGCAGCGCAGGACTAGCGGGGGAGCTATACGAGCAGTACTTC
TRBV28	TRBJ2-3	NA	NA	CASRRRILTDTQYF	TGTGCCAGCAGACGCCGGATACTCACAGATACGCAGTATTTT
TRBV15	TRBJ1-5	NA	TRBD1	CATSIGTGGNQPQHF	TGTGCCACCAGCATCGGGACAGGGGGGAATCAGCCCCAGCATTTT
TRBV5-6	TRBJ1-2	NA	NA	CASSLLQANYGYTF	TGTGCCAGCAGCTTGTTACAGGCTAACTATGGCTACACCTTC
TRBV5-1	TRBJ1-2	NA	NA	CASSLARDGYGYTF	TGCGCCAGCAGCTTGGCCCGGGACGGCTATGGCTACACCTTC
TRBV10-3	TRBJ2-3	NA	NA	CAISDERRTDTQYF	TGTGCCATCAGTGATGAGCGGCGCACAGATACGCAGTATTTT
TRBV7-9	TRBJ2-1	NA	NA	CASSSDFESWVEQFF	TGTGCCAGCAGCTCCGACTTTGAGTCCTGGGTTGAGCAGTTCTTC
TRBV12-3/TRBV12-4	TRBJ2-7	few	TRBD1	CASSRGQDPEQYF	TGTGCCAGCAGCCGGGGACAGGACCCCGAGCAGTACTTC
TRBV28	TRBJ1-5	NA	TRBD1	CASSLGTGGPYQPQHF	TGTGCCAGCAGTTTAGGGACAGGGGGTCCGTATCAGCCCCAGCATTTT
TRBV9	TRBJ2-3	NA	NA	CASSALNTDTQYF	TGTGCCAGCAGCGCACTAAACACAGATACGCAGTATTTT
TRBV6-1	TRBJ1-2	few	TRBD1	CASSVARGRGGYTF	TGTGCCAGCAGTGTCGCCAGGGGGAGAGGAGGCTACACCTTC
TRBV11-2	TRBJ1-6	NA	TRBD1	CASSSTGVNSPLHF	TGTGCCAGCAGCTCGACAGGGGTAAATTCACCCCTCCACTTT
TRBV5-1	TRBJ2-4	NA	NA	CASSFSQGPQGIQYF	TGCGCCAGCAGCTTCTCTCAGGGGCCTCAAGGGATTCAGTACTTC
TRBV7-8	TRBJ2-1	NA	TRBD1	CASSSGQGEPHSYNEQFF	TGTGCCAGCAGCTCGGGACAGGGGGAACCCCACTCCTACAATGAGCAGTTCTTC
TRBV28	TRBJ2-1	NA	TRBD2	CASSLRLAGEEQFF	TGTGCCAGCAGTTTGCGGCTAGCGGGAGAAGAGCAGTTCTTC
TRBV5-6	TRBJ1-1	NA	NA	CASSLGRRMNTEAFF	TGTGCCAGCAGCTTAGGCAGGCGCATGAACACTGAAGCTTTCTTT
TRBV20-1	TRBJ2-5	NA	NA	CSASWFSQETQYF	TGCAGTGCTAGTTGGTTCTCCCAAGAGACCCAGTACTTC
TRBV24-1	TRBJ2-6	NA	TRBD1	CATSDLRGTGGHSGANVLTF	TGTGCCACCAGTGATTTGCGGGGGACAGGGGGCCACTCTGGGGCCAACGTCCTGACTTTC
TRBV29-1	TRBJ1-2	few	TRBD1	CSVDAMGQYLVANYGYTF	TGCAGCGTGGATGCAATGGGACAGTATCTGGTCGCTAACTATGGCTACACCTTC
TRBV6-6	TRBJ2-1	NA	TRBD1	CASRNTGGAHNEQLF	TGTGCCAGCAGGAACACAGGGGGCGCTCACAATGAGCAGCTCTTC
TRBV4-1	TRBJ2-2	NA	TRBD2	CASSPTLGLAGISAGELFF	TGCGCCAGCAGCCCCACCCTAGGACTAGCGGGAATTTCTGCCGGGGAGCTGTTTTTT
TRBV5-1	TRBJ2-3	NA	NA	CASSWLARGSGTDTQYF	TGCGCCAGCAGCTGGCTAGCGAGGGGGTCAGGCACAGATACGCAGTATTTT
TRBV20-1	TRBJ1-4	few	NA	CSARDLLQEGQNEKLFF	TGCAGTGCTAGAGATCTCCTACAGGAAGGCCAGAATGAAAAACTGTTTTTT
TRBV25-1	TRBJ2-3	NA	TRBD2	CASSEGPGGYTDTQYF	TGTGCCAGCAGTGAAGGGCCGGGGGGGTACACAGATACGCAGTATTTT
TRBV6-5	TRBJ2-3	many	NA	CAWTKERDTQYF	TGTGCCTGGACGAAGGAGAGGGATACGCAGTATTTT
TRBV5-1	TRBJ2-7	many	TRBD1	CASSWGTASYEQYF	TGCGCCAGCAGCTGGGGGACAGCGTCCTACGAGCAGTACTTC
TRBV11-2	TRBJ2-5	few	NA	CASSSRLESETQYF	TGTGCCAGCAGCTCCAGACTAGAATCAGAGACCCAGTACTTC
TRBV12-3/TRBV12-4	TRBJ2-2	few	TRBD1	CASRATGLTNTGELFF	TGTGCCAGCAGGGCGACAGGGTTGACGAACACCGGGGAGCTGTTTTTT
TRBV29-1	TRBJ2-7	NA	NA	CSVEFSRNGYEQYF	TGCAGCGTTGAGTTTAGCAGGAACGGGTACGAGCAGTACTTC
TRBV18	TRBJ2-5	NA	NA	CASSGRRRETQYF	TGTGCCAGCTCAGGAAGGAGGAGAGAGACCCAGTACTTC
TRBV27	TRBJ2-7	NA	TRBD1	CASRQGVYEQYF	TGTGCCAGCAGACAGGGGGTCTACGAGCAGTACTTC
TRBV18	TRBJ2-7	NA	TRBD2	CASSPTSPGGPSYEQYF	TGTGCCAGCTCACCAACGTCGCCGGGAGGACCGTCCTACGAGCAGTACTTC